The following is a T cell receptor beta chain sequence with its context. TCRdb called the 5' RACE reads again in MiXCR, with one record for every CDR3 protein. Of approximately 300,000 distinct CDR3 sequences listed, 10% to 15% are singletons. J lost 5 bases, V lost 5 bases, and 3 bases had no gene match. CDR1 LGHDT and CDR2 YNNKEL come from the germline V gene (reference sequence). The CDR3 runs to 14 residues. This sample was taken from a study of T cells after yellow fever vaccination. The chain employs TRBV3-1 and TRBJ2-2; 9 bases line up with TRBD2. Sequencing used CD4+ T cells sorted from PBMCs, obtained 45 days after the yellow fever booster vaccination. This sequence was found in a man aged 25-40 years who received the YFV17D yellow fever vaccine. CDR3 DNA sequence: TGTGCCAGCAGCTCAGGACTAGCGACCGGGGAGCTGTTTTTT. It encodes CASSSGLATGELFF.